This T cell receptor beta chain was identified during a study of T-cell reconstitution after alpha-beta-depleted transplantation in children. The CDR3 loop spans 16 amino acids. Deletions cut 10 bases from V and 6 bases from J, with 25 bases between. CDR1 and CDR2 (germline): ENHRY, SYGVKD. This clonotype was counted once. Construction of the TCRbeta library involved unique molecular identifiers. TCRdb fed the PCR reads into MiXCR, producing one record per CDR3 protein. This sample has about 1,000,000 distinct CDR3 sequences, with around 30% found just once. The sample in question was PBMCs, mostly from graft donor cells, obtained 360 days after TCRalphabeta/CD19-depleted stem cell transplant. This TCR came from a boy younger than two who had a stem cell transplant for SCID, so the T cells may come from the graft donor. The chain couples TRBV10-3 to TRBJ1-5, with D possibly matching TRBD1 (6 bases). The CDR3 DNA reads TGTGCCACCCGGGGGGCAGGGGATTGGAGAGGTCAGCCCCAGCATTTT. It encodes CATRGAGDWRGQPQHF.